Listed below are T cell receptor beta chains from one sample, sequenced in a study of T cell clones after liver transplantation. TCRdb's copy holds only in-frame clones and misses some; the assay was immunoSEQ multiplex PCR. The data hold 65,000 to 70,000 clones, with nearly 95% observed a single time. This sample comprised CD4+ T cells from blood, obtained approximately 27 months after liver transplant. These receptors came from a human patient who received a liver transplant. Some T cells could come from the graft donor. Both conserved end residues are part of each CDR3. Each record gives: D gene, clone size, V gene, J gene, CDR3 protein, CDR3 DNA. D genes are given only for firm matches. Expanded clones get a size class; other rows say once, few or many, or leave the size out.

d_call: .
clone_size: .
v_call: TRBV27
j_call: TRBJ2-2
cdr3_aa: CASTGSPTGELFF
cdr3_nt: TGTGCCAGCACAGGGAGTCCCACCGGGGAGCTGTTTTTT

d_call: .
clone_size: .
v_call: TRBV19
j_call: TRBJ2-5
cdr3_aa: CASSMWRAPGQETQYF
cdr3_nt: TGTGCCAGTAGTATGTGGAGGGCCCCGGGCCAAGAGACCCAGTACTTC

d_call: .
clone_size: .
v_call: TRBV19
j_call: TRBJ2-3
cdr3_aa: CASSIGEGTDTQYF
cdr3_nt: TGTGCCAGTAGTATTGGGGAGGGCACAGATACGCAGTATTTT

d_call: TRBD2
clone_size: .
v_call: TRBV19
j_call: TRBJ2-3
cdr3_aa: CASREGGTDTQYF
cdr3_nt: TGTGCCTCACGGGAGGGGGGCACAGATACGCAGTATTTT

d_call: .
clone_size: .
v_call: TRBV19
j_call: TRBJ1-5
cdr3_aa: CASSIPNGDQPQHF
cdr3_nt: TGTGCCAGTAGTATACCCAACGGAGATCAGCCCCAGCATTTT

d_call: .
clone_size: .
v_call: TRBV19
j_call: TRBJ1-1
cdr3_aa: CASSIGHERTEAFF
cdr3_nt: TGTGCCAGTAGTATCGGGCACGAAAGAACTGAAGCTTTCTTT

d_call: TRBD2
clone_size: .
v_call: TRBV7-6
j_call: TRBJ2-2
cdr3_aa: CASSTRGWAGDTGELFF
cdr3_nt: TGTGCCAGCAGCACCCGGGGCTGGGCGGGGGACACCGGGGAGCTGTTTTTT

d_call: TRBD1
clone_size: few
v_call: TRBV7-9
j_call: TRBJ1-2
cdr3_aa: CASSRPGQDYGYTF
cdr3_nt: TGTGCCAGCAGCCGCCCGGGACAGGACTATGGCTACACCTTC

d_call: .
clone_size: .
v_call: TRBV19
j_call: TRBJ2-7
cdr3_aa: CASSPGTTSEQYF
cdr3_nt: TGTGCCAGTAGTCCCGGGACAACTAGCGAGCAGTACTTC

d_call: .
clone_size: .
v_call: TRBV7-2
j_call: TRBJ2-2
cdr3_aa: CASSLSPVRVRAGELFF
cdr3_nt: TGTGCCAGCAGCCTCTCCCCCGTGAGGGTGAGGGCCGGGGAGCTGTTTTTT

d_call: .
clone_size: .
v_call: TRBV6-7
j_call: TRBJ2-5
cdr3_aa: CASSYLGLAITQYF
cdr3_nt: TGTGCCAGCAGTTACCTAGGACTGGCTATCACCCAGTACTTC

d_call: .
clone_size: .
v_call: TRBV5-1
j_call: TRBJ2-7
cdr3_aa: CASSASVGVVYEQYF
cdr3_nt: TGCGCCAGCAGTGCTTCCGTGGGGGTCGTTTACGAGCAGTACTTC

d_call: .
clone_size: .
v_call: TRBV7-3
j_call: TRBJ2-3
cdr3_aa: CASSPSPNTDTQYF
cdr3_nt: TGTGCCAGCAGCCCATCCCCAAACACAGATACGCAGTATTTT

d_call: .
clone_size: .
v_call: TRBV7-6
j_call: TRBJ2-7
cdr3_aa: CASSLEGRGYEQYF
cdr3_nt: TGTGCCAGCAGCTTAGAGGGCAGGGGCTACGAGCAGTACTTC

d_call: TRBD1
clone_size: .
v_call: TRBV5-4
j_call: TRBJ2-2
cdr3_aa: CASSHPTGSNEGLFF
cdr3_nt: TGTGCCAGCAGCCACCCGACAGGGTCAAATGAGGGGCTGTTTTTT

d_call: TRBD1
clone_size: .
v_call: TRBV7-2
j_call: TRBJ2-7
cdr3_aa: CASSRAVTGGLIYEQYF
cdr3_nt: TGTGCCAGCAGCCGTGCGGTGACAGGGGGCCTCATCTACGAGCAGTACTTC

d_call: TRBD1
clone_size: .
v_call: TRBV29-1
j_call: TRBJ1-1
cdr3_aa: CSVGRQGFGSEAFF
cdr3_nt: TGCAGCGTGGGGAGACAGGGCTTTGGCTCTGAAGCTTTCTTT

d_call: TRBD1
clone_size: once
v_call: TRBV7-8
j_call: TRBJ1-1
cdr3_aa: CASSLRTGNMNTEAFF
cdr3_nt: TGTGCCAGCAGCTTACGGACAGGGAACATGAACACTGAAGCTTTCTTT

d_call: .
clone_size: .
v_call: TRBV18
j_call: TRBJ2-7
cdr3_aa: CASSPNTGEQYF
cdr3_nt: TGTGCCAGCTCACCTAACACAGGGGAGCAGTACTTC

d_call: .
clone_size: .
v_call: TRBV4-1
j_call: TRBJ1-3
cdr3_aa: CASSRRWDPGNTIYF
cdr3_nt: TGCGCCAGCAGCCGACGATGGGATCCTGGAAACACCATATATTTT

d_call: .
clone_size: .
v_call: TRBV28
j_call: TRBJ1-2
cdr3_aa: CASSSPGPITKRGYTF
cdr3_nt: TGTGCCAGCAGTTCACCGGGACCCATAACAAAACGCGGCTACACCTTC

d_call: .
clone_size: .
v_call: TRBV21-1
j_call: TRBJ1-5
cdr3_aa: CASSDHSNQPQHF
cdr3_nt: TGTGCCAGCAGCGACCATAGCAATCAGCCCCAGCATTTT

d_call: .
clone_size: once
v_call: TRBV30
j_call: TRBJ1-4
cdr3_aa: CAWKGSLRFNEKLFF
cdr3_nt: TGTGCCTGGAAGGGAAGCTTAAGGTTTAATGAAAAACTGTTTTTT

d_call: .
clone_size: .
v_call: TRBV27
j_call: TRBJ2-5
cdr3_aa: CASSLAGAVETQYF
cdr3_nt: TGTGCCAGCTCCTTAGCAGGGGCCGTAGAGACCCAGTACTTC

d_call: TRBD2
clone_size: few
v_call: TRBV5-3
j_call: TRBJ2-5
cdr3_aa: CARSVAGNQEETQYF
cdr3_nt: TGTGCCAGAAGCGTAGCGGGAAATCAGGAAGAGACCCAGTACTTC

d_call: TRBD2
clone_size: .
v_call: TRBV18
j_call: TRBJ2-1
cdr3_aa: CASSPVAGGYNEQFF
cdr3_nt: TGTGCCAGCTCACCAGTAGCGGGGGGATACAATGAGCAGTTCTTC

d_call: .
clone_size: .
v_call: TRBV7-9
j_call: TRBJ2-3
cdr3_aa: CASSLGIYTDTQYF
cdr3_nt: TGTGCCAGCAGCTTGGGGATCTACACAGATACGCAGTATTTT

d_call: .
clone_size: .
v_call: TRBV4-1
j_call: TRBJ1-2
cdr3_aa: CASSQDFGQVPYGYTF
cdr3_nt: TGCGCCAGCAGCCAAGATTTTGGGCAGGTCCCATATGGCTACACCTTC

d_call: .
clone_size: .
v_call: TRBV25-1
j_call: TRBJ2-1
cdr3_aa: CASSGRGPGVLVF
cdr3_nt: TGTGCCAGCAGTGGAAGAGGACCGGGGGTCTTGGTCTTC

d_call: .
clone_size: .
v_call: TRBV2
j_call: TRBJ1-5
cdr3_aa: CASSGAGGFNQPQHF
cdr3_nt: TGTGCCAGCAGTGGAGCAGGTGGTTTCAATCAGCCCCAGCATTTT

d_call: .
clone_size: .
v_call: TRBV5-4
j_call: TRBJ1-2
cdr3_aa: CASSSGRERLSGYTF
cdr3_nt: TGTGCCAGCAGCTCGGGCAGGGAAAGGCTATCTGGCTACACCTTC

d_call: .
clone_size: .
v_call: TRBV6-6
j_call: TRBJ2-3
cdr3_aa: CASIPPGADTQYF
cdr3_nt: TGTGCCAGCATCCCCCCGGGGGCAGATACGCAGTATTTT

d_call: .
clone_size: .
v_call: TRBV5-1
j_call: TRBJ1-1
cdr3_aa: CASSLESPVYTEAFF
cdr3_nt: TGCGCCAGCAGCTTGGAGAGTCCGGTTTACACTGAAGCTTTCTTT

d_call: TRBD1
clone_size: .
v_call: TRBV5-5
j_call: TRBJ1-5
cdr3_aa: CASSLGIQGGRNQPQHF
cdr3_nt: TGTGCCAGCAGCTTGGGGATACAGGGGGGGAGGAATCAGCCCCAGCATTTT

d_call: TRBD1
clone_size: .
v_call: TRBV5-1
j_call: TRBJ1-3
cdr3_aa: CASSHAGTEGDTIYF
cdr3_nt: TGCGCCAGCAGCCACGCCGGGACAGAGGGGGACACCATATATTTT

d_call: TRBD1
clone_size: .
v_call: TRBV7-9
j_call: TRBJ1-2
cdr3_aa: CASSSTGNYGYTF
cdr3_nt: TGTGCCAGCAGCTCGACAGGGAACTATGGCTACACCTTC

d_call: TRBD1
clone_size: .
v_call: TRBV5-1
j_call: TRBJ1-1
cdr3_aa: CASSPTPGQRNTEAFF
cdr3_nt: TGCGCCAGCAGCCCAACGCCGGGACAGCGTAACACTGAAGCTTTCTTT

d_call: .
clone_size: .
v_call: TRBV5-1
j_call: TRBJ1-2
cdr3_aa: CASSLGSTGSYGYTF
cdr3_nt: TGCGCCAGCAGCTTGGGGTCAACAGGGAGTTATGGCTACACCTTC

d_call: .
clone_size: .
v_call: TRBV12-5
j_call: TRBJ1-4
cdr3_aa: CASGGYSGRNEKLFF
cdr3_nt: TGTGCTAGTGGTGGGTACAGCGGGCGTAATGAAAAACTGTTTTTT

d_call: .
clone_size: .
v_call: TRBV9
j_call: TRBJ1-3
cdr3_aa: CASSVEQWNSGNTIYF
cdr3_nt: TGTGCCAGCAGCGTAGAACAGTGGAACTCTGGAAACACCATATATTTT

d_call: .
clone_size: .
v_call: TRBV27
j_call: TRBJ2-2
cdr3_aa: CASSRGTGELFF
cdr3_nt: TGTGCCAGCAGTAGGGGGACCGGGGAGCTGTTTTTT

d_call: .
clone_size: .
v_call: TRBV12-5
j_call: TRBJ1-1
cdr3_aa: CASGLDRANTEAFF
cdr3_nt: TGTGCTAGTGGTTTGGACAGGGCGAACACTGAAGCTTTCTTT

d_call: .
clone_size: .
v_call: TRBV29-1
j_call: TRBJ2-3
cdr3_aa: CSAGAGLGGKDTQYF
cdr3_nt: TGCAGCGCGGGAGCAGGGCTGGGTGGTAAGGATACGCAGTATTTT

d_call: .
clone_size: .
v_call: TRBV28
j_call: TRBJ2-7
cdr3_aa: CASSLVSPYEQYF
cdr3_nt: TGTGCCAGCAGTTTGGTATCCCCCTACGAGCAGTACTTC

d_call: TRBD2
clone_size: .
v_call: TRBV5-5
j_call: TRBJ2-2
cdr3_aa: CASSLISGSNTGELFF
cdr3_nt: TGTGCCAGCAGCTTGATCAGCGGGAGCAACACCGGGGAGCTGTTTTTT

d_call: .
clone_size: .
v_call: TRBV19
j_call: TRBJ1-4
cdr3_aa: CASSIEGRSNEKLFF
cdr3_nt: TGTGCCAGTAGTATCGAGGGCAGATCAAATGAAAAACTGTTTTTT

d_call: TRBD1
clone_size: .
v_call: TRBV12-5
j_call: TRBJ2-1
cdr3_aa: CASGFGGRGGLRTTNEQFF
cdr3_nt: TGTGCTAGTGGTTTTGGTGGACGAGGGGGCCTACGGACCACCAATGAGCAGTTCTTC

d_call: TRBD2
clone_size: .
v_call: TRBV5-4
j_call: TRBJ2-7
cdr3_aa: CASSPSLAGLSYEQYF
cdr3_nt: TGTGCCAGCAGCCCCTCCCTAGCGGGCCTAAGCTACGAGCAGTACTTC

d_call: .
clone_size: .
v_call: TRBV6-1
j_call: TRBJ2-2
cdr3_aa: CASTQGFPGELFF
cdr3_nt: TGTGCCAGCACCCAGGGATTCCCCGGGGAGCTGTTTTTT

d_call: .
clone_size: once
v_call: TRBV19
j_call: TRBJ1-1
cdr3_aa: CASSSHTQGNTEAFF
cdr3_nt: TGTGCCAGTAGTAGCCACACACAGGGAAACACTGAAGCTTTCTTT

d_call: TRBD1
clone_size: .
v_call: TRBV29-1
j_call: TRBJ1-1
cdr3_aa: CSVSVQGAEAFF
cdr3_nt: TGCAGCGTTTCGGTCCAGGGGGCTGAAGCTTTCTTT

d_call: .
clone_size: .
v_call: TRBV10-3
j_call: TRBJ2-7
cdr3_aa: CAISGGQVDEQYF
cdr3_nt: TGTGCCATCAGTGGGGGGCAGGTTGACGAGCAGTACTTC

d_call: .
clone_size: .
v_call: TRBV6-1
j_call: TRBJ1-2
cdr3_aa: CASSLGRSNYGYTF
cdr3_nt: TGTGCCAGCAGTTTAGGCAGAAGTAACTATGGCTACACCTTC

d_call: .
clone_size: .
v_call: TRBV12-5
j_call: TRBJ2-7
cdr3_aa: CASAYGGLSYEQYF
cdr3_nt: TGTGCTAGTGCCTACGGCGGCCTTTCCTACGAGCAGTACTTC

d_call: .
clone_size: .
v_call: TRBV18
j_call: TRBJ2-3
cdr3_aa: CASSPNQDWAQDTQYF
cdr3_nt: TGTGCCAGCTCACCGAACCAAGACTGGGCACAAGATACGCAGTATTTT

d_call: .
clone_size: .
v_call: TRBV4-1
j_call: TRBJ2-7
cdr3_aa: CASSQGPDRRFYEQYF
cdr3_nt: TGCGCCAGCAGCCAAGGGCCGGACAGAAGGTTCTACGAGCAGTACTTC

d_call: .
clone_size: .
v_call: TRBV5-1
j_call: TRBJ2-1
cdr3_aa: CASSSEGTPPYNEQFF
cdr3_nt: TGCGCCAGCAGCTCGGAAGGGACACCTCCCTACAATGAGCAGTTCTTC

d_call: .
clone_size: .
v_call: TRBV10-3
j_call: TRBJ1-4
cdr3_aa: CAIKGQGGEKLFF
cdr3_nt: TGTGCCATCAAGGGCCAGGGTGGTGAAAAACTGTTTTTT

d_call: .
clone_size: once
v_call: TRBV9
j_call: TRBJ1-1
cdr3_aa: CASSQAGLNTEAFF
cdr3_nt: TGTGCCAGCAGCCAGGCAGGGCTGAACACTGAAGCTTTCTTT